This TCR beta chain appears in the sequencing data of a study of cytomegalovirus exposure and HLA in healthy donors. Study-wide findings and caveats: Several top significant clusters appeared, in a later analysis, to be linked to common viral pathogens. Across donors, presence/absence analyses took sequencing depth to be roughly uniform.

V lost 1 base to trimming and J lost 3 bases, with 12 bases between them. CDR1 and CDR2 from the germline V gene are MNHNS and SASEGT. The CDR3 covers 15 residues. Primers for the PCR totalled 60 Vbeta and 13 Jbeta. Sequencing used immunoSEQ multiplex PCR; TCRdb keeps in-frame clones, though not all of them. This sample has 120,000 or so clones, with over 70% found just once. On this clone: Its antigen is undetermined.

Material for sequencing was PBMCs. This receptor was taken from a man in his forties in good health and CMV-seropositive. V is TRBV6-1 and J is TRBJ1-2; perhaps TRBD1 as D (5 bases). The CDR3 sequence is CASSEGSRADYGYTF. DNA of the CDR3: TGTGCCAGCAGTGAAGGGTCCAGGGCGGACTATGGCTACACCTTC.